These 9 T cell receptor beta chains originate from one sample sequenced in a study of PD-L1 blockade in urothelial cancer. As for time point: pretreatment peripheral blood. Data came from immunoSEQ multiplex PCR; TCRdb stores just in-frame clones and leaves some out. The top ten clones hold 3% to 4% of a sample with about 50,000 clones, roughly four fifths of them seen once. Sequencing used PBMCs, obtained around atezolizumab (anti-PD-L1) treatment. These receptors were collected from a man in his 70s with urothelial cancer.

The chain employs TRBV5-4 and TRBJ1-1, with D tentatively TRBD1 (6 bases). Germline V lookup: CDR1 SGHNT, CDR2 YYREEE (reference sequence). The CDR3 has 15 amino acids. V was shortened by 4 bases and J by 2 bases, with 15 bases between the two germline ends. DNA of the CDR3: TGTGCCAGCAGCCCCCTAAGGACAGATAACACTGAAGCTTTCTTT. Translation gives CASSPLRTDNTEAFF.

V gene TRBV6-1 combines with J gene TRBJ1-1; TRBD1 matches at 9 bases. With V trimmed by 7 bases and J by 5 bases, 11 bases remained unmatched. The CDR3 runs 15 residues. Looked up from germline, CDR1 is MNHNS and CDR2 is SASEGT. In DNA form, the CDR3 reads TGTGCCAGCAATCCTCCCGGGACAGGGTTTACTGAAGCTTTCTTT. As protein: CASNPPGTGFTEAFF.

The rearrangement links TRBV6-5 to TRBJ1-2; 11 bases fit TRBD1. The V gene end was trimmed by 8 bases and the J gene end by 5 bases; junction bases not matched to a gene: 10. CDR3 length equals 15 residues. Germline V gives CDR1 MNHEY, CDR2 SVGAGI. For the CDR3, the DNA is TGTGCCAGCGCCCTGGGTGGGGACAGGGGGTATGGCTACACCTTC. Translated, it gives CASALGGDRGYGYTF.

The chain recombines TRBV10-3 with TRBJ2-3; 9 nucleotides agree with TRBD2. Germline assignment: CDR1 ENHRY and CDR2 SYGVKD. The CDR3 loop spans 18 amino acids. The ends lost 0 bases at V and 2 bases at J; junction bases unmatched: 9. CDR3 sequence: CAISESNEREAFTDTQYF. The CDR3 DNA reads TGTGCCATCAGTGAGTCAAATGAGCGGGAGGCGTTCACAGATACGCAGTATTTT.

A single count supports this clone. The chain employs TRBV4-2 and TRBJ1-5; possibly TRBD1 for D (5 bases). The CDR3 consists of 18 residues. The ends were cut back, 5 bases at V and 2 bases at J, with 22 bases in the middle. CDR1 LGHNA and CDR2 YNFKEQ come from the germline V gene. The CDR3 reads CASSLRVTGRGGNQPQHF. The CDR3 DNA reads TGTGCCAGCAGCTTAAGAGTCACCGGCCGGGGGGGCAATCAGCCCCAGCATTTT.

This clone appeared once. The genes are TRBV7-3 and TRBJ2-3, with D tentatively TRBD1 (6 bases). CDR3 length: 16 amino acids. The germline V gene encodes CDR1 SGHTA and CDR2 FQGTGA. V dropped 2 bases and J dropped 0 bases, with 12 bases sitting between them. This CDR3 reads CASSLGRGVSTDTQYF. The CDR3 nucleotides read TGTGCCAGCAGCTTAGGCAGGGGCGTTAGCACAGATACGCAGTATTTT.

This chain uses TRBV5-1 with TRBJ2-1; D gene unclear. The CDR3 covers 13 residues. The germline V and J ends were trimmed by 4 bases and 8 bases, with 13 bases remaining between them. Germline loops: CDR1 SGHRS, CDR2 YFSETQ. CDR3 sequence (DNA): TGCGCCAGCAGCCCTACCGACTTGGATGAGCAGTTCTTC. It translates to CASSPTDLDEQFF.

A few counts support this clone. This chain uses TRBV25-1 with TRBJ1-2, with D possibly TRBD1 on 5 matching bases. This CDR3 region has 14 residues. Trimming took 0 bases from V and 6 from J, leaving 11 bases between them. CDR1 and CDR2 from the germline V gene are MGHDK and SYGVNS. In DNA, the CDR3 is TGTGCCAGCAGTGAATATGGCAGGGCGGATGGCTACACCTTC. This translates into CASSEYGRADGYTF.

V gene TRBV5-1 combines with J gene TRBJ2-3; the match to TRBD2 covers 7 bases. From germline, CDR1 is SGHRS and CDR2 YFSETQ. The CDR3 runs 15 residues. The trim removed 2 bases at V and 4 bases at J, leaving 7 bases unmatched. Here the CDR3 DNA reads TGCGCCAGCAGCTTATCCCGGGGGGACGCAGATACGCAGTATTTT. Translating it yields CASSLSRGDADTQYF.